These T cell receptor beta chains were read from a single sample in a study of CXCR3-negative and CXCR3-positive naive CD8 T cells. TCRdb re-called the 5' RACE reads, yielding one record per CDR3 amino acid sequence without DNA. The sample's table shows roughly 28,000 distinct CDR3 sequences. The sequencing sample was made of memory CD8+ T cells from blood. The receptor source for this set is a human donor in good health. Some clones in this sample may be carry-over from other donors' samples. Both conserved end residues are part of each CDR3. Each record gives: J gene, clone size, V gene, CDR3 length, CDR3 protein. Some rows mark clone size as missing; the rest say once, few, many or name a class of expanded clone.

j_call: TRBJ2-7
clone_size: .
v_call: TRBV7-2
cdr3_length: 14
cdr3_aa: CASSLTGLPFEQYF

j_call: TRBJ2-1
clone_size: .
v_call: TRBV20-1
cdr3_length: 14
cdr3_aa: CSEERLAGDREQFF

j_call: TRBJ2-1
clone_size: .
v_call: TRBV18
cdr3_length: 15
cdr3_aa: CASSPGQGLYNEQFF

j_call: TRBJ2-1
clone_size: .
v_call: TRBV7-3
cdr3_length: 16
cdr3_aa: CASSFLAGGPYDEQFF

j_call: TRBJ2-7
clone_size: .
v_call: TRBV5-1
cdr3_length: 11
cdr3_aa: CASRGYYEQYF

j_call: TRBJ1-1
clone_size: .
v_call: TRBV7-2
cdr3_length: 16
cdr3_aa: CASSLWLGGLNTEAFF

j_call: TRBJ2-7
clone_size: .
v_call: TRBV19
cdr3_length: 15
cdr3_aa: CASSIDETAAYEQYF

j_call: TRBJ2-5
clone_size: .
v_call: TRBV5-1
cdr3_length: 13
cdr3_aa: CASSLGQLETQYF

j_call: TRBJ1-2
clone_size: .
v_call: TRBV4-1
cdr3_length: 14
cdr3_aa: CASSQGTGPYGYTF

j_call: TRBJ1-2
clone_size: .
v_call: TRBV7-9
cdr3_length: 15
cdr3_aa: CASSSRTGGVRGYTF

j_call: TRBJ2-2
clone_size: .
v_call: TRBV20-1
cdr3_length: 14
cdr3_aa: CSARDSGEAGELFF

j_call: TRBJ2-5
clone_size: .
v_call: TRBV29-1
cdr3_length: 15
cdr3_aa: CSVLLGTGGVKTQYF

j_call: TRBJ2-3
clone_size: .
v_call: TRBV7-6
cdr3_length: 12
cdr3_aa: CASSSRLAPQYF

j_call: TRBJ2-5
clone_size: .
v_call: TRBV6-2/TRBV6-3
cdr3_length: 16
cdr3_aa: CASSYLNRDLWETQYF

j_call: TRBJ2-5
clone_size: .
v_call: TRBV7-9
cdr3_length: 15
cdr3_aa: CASSLRREAGETQYF

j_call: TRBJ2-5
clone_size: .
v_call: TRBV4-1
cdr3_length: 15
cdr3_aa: CASSQDAAGWETQYF

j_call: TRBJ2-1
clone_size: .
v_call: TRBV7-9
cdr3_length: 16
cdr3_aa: CASSFVRENHYNEQFF

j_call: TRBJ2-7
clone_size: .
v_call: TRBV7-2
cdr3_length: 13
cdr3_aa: CASSWTGVYEQYF

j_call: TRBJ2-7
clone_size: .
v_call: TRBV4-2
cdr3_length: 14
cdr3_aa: CASSQVFSAYEQYF

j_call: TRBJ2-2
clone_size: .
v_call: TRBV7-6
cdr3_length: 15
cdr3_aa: CASSFRTGGTGELFF

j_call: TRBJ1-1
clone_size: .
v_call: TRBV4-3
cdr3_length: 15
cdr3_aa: CASSQDGGSNTEAFF

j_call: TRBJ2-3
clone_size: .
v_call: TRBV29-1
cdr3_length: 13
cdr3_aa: CSATSGRTDTQYF

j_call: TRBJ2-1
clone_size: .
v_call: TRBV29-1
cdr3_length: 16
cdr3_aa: CSVRWTGLSSYNEQFF

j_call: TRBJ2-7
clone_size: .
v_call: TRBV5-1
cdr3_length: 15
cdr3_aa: CASSPWASGGNEQYF

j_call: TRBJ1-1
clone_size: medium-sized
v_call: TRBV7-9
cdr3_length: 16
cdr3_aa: CASSFLSGGWNTEAFF

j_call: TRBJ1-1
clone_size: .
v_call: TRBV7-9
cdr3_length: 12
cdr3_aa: CASRTGTYEAFF

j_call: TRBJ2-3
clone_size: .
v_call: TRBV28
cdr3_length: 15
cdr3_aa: CASSLWGPSTDTQYF

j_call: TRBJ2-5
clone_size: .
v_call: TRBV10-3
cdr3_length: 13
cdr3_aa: CAISGENQETQYF

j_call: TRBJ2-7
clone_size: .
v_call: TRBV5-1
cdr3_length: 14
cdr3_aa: CASSFGQYSYEQYF

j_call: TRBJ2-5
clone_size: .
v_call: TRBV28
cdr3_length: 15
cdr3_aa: CASSLSRGFQETQYF

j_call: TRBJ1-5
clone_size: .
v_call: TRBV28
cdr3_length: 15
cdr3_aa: CASSWDRGFDQPQHF

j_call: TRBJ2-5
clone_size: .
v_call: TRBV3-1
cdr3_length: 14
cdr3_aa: CASSLQGQGGTQYF

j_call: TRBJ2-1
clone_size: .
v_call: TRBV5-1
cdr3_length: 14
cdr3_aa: CASSLAGQYNEQFF

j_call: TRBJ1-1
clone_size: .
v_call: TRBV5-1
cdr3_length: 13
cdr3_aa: CASSGTVNTEAFF

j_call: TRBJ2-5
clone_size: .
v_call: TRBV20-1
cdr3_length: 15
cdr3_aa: CSAREWRESRETQYF

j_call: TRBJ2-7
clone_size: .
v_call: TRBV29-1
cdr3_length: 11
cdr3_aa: CSAGGGDEQYF

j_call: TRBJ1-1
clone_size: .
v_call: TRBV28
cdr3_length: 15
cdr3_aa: CASSFLEQMNTEAFF

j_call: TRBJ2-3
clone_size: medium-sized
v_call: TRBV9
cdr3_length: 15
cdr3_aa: CASTGGAAGTDTQYF

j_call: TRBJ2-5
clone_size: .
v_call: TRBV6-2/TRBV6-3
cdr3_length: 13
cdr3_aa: CASSSMGGGTQYF

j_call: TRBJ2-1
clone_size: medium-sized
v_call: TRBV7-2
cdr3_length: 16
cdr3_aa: CASSILAGGTYNEQFF